This paragraph covers one TCR beta chain sequence. These data belong to a study of blood T cell repertoires in COVID-19. Looking at the study overall: Spain, Italy and the United States supplied samples that represented acute and convalescent COVID-19. T cells, B-cell-depleted T cells, or PBMCs provided the cDNA or gDNA that served as material.

Trimming took 4 bases from V and 8 from J, leaving 15 bases between them. The germline CDR1 and CDR2 sequences are LGHNA and YNFKEQ. This CDR3 is built from 13 residues. Original handling: Estimation of nucleated cell counts was performed using reference gene primer amplification. The table came from immunoSEQ multiplex PCR; TCRdb's copy has only in-frame clones and leaves some out. V, J and clone size derive from that table, while D and trimming were established from the DNA sequence. The data hold approximately 280,000 clones, with around nine tenths observed a single time. The sequence was obtained from a middle-aged man with acute or convalescent COVID-19. This rearrangement joins TRBV4-2 to TRBJ2-7; D gene unclear. Source material: peripheral blood. CDR3 in amino acids: CASSRRRADQQYF. CDR3 bases: TGTGCCAGCAGCCGCCGGAGAGCAGACCAGCAGTACTTC.